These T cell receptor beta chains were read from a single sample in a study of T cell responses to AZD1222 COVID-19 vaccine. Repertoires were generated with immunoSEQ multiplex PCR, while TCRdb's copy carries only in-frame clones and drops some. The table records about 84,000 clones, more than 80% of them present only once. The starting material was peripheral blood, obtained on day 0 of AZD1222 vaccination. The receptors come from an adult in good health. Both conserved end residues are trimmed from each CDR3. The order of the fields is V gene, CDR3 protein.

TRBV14 ASSRPQGLPQQF
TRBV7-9 ASSKPFTDTQY
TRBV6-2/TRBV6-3 ASSYDSGANVLT
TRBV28 ASSSQGAGGELF
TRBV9 ASSVGEGLGIEQF
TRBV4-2 ASSQTGSGSSYNEQF
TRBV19 ASMEVSYNEQF
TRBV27 ASSRGSPRMNTEAF
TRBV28 ASQGETEAF
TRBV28 ASRLVGNTQY
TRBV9 ASSVPRDRVSGANVLT
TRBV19 ASSSGSFTGELF
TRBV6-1 ASSEINTQY
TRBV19 ASTSLGDRTNYGYT